The 2 T cell receptor beta chains below all came from one sample that was sequenced in a study of blood T cell repertoires in COVID-19. TCRdb's table, derived via immunoSEQ multiplex PCR, lists solely in-frame clones and lacks some. Here the sample spans over 100,000 clones, around 80% being singletons. Sequencing was carried out using peripheral blood. The receptors come from a woman older than 75 with acute or convalescent COVID-19.

The rearrangement joins TRBV7-8 to TRBJ1-2; D might be TRBD1 (5 bases). CDR3 length: 16 residues. V lost 7 bases, J lost 4 bases, and 22 bases lay in between. Germline CDR1 and CDR2: SGHVS and FQNEAQ. CDR3: CASTSNSVGQGYGYTF. The CDR3 DNA is TGTGCCAGCACCTCCAACTCAGTCGGGCAGGGCTATGGCTACACCTTC.

V usage is TRBV11-3 and J usage is TRBJ2-2; tentative D call: TRBD2 (7 bases). Trimming removed 2 bases from V and 1 base from J, with 14 bases in between. CDR1 is SGHNT, CDR2 YENEEA, per germline. This CDR3 contains 17 residues. DNA for the CDR3: TGTGCCAGCAGCTTATCCGCGGGGGCGGGGAACACCGGGGAGCTGTTTTTT. Residues: CASSLSAGAGNTGELFF.